This T cell receptor beta chain was captured by sequencing in a study of T cells in Graves' hyperthyroidism and ophthalmopathy. RNA transcripts were the template for amplifying TCR beta CDR3 regions. The HTBI primer set was used in a first-round RT-PCR of the TCR CDR3. TCRdb re-called the multiplex PCR reads with MiXCR, one entry per CDR3 protein. The sample comprises 450,000 to 700,000 distinct CDR3 sequences, 40% to 55% of which are singletons, and around 19% rests with the top ten. Uncontrolled infection, other autoimmune disease, pregnancy or lactation excluded patients. Together with thyroid ultrasound, orbital computed tomography, serum thyroxine and TRAb, clinical symptoms were used for diagnoses. This clonotype has more than one count but fewer than ten. The CDR3 consists of 12 residues. The germline V gene encodes CDR1 SQVTM and CDR2 ANQGSEA. Losses at the gene ends were 6 bases for V and 6 bases for J; bases not matched to a gene: 6.

The V call is TRBV29-1, the J call TRBJ2-7; TRBD1 matches 9 bases. Sequencing used peripheral blood or thyroid tissue (not recorded which). This TCR was sampled from an adult woman with Graves' disease, either hyperthyroidism or ophthalmopathy (not recorded which). In nucleotides, the CDR3 is TGCAGCGTCCGACAGGGGGTTAGCGAGCAGTACTTC. Protein product: CSVRQGVSEQYF.